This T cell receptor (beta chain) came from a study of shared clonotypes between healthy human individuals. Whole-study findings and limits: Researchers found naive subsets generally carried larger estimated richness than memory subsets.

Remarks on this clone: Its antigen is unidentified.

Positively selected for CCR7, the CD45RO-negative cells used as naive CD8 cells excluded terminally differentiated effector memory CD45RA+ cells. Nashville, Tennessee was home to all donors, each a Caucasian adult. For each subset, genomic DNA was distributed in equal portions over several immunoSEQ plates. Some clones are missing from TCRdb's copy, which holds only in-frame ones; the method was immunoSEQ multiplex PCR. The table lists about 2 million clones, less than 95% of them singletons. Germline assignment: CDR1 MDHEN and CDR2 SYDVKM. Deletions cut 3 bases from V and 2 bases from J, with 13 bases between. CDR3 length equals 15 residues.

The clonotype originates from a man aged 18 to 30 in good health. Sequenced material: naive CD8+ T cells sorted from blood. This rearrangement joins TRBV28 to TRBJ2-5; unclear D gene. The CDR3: CASSFGYRGQETQYF. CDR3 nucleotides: TGTGCCAGCAGTTTTGGGTATCGCGGTCAAGAGACCCAGTACTTC.